The T cell receptor beta chain under discussion was sequenced for a study of blood T cell repertoires in COVID-19. Turning to the study itself: The study drew acute and convalescent COVID-19 samples from the United States, Italy and Spain. T cells, B-cell-depleted T cells, or PBMCs provided the cDNA or gDNA that served as material.

The CDR3 loop spans 16 amino acids. Germline V CDR1 and CDR2: LNHDA, SQIVND (reference sequence). The V end was cut by 6 bases, the J end by 0 bases, with 17 bases between. Per the original methods: The assay estimated nucleated cells by amplifying reference gene primers. Data came from immunoSEQ multiplex PCR; TCRdb stores just in-frame clones and leaves some out. V and J calls and clone size are copied from that table; D and trimming were computed from the DNA. The sample lists roughly 350,000 clones; around 87% were seen once. This clone has a single count. Seattle participants joined during active infection and were tracked over time.

The sequenced sample was peripheral blood. The origin of this receptor is a woman aged 25 to 45 with COVID-19, enrolled during active disease. The V and J genes are TRBV19 and TRBJ1-2, with unresolved D. The CDR3 loop is CASSPPYGSSNYGYTF. In nucleotides, the CDR3 is TGTGCCAGTAGCCCCCCGTATGGCAGTTCTAACTATGGCTACACCTTC.